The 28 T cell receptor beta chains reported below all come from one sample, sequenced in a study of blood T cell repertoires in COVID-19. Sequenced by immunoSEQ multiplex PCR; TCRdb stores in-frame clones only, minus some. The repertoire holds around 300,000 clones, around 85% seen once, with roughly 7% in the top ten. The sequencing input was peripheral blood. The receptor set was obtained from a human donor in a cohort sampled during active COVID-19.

The chain's CDR3 is CASSLYAQNTEAFF. CDR3 coding DNA: TGTGCCAGCAGCTTATACGCGCAGAACACTGAAGCTTTCTTT. The chain carries TRBV7-3 and TRBJ1-1; no clear D gene. Germline assignment: CDR1 SGHTA and CDR2 FQGTGA. With 2 bases removed from V and 1 base from J, the gap between germline ends came to 8 bases. This CDR3 is built from 14 residues.

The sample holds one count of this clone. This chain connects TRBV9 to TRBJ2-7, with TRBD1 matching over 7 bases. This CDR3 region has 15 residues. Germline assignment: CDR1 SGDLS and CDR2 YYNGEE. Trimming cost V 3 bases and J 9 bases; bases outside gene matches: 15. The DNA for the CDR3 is TGTGCCAGCAGCGGATGGACAGGCTACTGTTTTCGGCAGTACTTC. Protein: CASSGWTGYCFRQYF.

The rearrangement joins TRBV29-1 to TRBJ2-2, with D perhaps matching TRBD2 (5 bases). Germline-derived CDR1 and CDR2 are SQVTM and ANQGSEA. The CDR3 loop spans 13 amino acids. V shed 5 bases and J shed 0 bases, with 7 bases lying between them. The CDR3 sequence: CSVSGANTGELFF. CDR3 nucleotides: TGCAGCGTTTCCGGGGCGAACACCGGGGAGCTGTTTTTT.

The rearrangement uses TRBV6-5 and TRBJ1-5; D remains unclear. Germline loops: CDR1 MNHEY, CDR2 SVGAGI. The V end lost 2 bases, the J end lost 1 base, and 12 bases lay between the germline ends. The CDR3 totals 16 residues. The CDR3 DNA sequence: TGTGCCAGCAGTTACCCTAGACCATCAAGCAATCAGCCCCAGCATTTT. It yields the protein CASSYPRPSSNQPQHF.

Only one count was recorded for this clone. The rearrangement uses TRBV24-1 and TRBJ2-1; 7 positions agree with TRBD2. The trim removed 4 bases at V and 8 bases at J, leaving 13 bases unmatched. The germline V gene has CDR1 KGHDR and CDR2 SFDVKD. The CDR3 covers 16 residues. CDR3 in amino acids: CATSDAGLHSPHEQFF. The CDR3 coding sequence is TGTGCCACCAGTGACGCGGGACTACATTCACCCCATGAGCAGTTCTTC.

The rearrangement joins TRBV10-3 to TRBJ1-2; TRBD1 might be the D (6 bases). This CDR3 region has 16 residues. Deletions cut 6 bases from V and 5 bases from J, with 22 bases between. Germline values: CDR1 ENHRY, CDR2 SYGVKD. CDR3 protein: CAISPGQNQLLYGYTF. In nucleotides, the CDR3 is TGTGCCATCAGCCCCGGACAGAACCAACTTTTATATGGCTACACCTTC.

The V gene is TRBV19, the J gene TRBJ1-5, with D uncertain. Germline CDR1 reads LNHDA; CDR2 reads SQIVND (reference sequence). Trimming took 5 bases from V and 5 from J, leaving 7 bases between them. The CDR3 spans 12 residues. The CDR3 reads CASSRSDQPQHF. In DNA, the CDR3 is TGTGCCAGTAGTCGCTCAGATCAGCCCCAGCATTTT.

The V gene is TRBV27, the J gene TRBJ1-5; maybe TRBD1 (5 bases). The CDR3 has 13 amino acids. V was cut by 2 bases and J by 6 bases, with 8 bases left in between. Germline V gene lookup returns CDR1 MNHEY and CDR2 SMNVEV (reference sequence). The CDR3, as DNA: TGTGCCAGCAGTTTAACGGGGGGTCAGCCCCAGCATTTT. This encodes CASSLTGGQPQHF.

The CDR3 here is CASSLGGKEGTEAFF. CDR3 DNA: TGCGCCAGCAGCTTGGGTGGGAAGGAGGGAACTGAAGCTTTCTTT. This chain uses TRBV5-1 with TRBJ1-1; D gene unclear. V lost 0 bases and J 5 bases, leaving 14 bases between the germline ends. CDR1 is SGHRS, CDR2 YFSETQ, per germline. The CDR3 is 15 residues long.

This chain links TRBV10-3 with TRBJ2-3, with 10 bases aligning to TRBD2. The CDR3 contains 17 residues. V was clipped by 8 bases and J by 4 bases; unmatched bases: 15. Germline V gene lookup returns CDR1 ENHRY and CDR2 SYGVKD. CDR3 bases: TGTGCCATCGACAGCGGGGGGGCCTCCGAGATCTCAGATACGCAGTATTTT. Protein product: CAIDSGGASEISDTQYF.

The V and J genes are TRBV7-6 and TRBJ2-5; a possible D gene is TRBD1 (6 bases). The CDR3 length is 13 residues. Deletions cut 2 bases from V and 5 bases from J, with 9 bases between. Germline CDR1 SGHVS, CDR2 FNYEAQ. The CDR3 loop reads CASSLPGEETQYF. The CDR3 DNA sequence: TGTGCCAGCAGCTTACCAGGGGAGGAGACCCAGTACTTC.

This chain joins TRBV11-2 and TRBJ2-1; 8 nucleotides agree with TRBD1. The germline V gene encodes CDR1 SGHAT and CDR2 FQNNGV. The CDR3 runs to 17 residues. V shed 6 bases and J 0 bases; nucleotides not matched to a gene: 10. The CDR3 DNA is TGTGCCAGCAGTTACCTAGGACAGGGAAACTCCTACAATGAGCAGTTCTTC. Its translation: CASSYLGQGNSYNEQFF.

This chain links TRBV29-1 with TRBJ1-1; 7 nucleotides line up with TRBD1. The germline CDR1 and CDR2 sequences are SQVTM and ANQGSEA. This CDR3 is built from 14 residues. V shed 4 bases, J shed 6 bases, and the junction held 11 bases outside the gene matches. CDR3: CSVVDRPGGAEAFF. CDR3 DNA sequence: TGCAGCGTTGTGGACAGGCCCGGTGGCGCTGAAGCTTTCTTT.

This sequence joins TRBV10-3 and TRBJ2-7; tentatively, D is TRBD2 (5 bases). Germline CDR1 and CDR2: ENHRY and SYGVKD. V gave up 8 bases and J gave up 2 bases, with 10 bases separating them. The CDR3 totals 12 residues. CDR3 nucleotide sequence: TGTGCCATCGGAGGCAGGCCCTACGAGCAGTACTTC. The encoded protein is CAIGGRPYEQYF.

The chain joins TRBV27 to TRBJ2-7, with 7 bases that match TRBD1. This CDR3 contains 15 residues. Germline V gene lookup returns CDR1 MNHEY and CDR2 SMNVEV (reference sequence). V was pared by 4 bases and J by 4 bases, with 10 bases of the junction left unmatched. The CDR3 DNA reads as TGTGCCAGCAGTTCTACCCCCGGGACAGTTTACGAGCAGTACTTC. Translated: CASSSTPGTVYEQYF.

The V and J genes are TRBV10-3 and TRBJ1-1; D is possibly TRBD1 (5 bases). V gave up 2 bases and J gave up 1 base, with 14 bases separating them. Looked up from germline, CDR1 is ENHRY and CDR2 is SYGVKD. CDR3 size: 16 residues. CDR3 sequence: CAISEGAGLGNTEAFF. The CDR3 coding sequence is TGTGCCATCAGTGAGGGGGCAGGGTTAGGGAACACTGAAGCTTTCTTT.

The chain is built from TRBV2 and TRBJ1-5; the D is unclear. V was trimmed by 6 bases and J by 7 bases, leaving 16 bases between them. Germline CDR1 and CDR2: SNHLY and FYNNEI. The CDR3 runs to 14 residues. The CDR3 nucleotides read TGTGCCAGCAGCGAGGTTCGGGAATCCCAGCCCCAGCATTTT. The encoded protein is CASSEVRESQPQHF.

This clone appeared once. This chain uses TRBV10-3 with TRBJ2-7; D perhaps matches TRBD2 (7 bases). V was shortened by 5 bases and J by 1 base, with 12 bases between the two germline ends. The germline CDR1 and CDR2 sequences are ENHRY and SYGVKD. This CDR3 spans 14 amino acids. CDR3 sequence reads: CAISSGTPSYEQYF. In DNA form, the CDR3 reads TGTGCCATCAGTAGCGGGACACCATCCTACGAGCAGTACTTC.

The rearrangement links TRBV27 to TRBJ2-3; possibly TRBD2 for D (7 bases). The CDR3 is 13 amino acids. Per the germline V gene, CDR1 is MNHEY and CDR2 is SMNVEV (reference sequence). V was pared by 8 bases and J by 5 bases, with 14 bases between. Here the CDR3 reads CASWGGAVDTQYF. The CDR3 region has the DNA TGTGCCAGCTGGGGGGGGGCGGTAGATACGCAGTATTTT.

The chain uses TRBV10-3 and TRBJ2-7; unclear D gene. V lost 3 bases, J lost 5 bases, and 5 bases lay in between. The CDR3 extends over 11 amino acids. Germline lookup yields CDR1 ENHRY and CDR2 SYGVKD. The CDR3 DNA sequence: TGTGCCATCAGTGATCGAGACGAGCAGTACTTC. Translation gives CAISDRDEQYF.

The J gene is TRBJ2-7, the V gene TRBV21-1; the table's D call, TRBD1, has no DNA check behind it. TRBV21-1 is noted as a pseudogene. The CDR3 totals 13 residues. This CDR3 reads CARLIDSSYEQYF. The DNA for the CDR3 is TGTGCCAGGTTAATCGACAGCTCCTACGAGCAGTACTTC.

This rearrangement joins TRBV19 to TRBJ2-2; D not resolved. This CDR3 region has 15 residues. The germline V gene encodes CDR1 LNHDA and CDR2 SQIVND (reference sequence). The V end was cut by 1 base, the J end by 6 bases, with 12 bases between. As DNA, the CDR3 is TGTGCCAGTAGTATAGTGCGACTCCGGTCCGGGGAGCTGTTTTTT. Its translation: CASSIVRLRSGELFF. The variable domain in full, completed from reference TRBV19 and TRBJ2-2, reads DGGITQSPKYLFRKEGQNVTLSCEQNLNHDAMYWYRQDPGQGLRLIYYSQIVNDFQKGDIAEGYSVSREKKESFPLTVTSAQKNPTAFYLCASSIVRLRSGELFFGEGSRLTVL.

DNA of the CDR3: TGTGCCAGTAGTTTTACAGGAAGCAATCAGCCCCAGCATTTT. Protein: CASSFTGSNQPQHF. The chain combines TRBV19 with TRBJ1-5; D possibly corresponds to TRBD1 (5 bases). In germline, CDR1 is LNHDA, CDR2 SQIVND (reference sequence). The CDR3 contains 14 residues. Trimming removed 5 bases from V and 1 base from J, with 9 bases in between.

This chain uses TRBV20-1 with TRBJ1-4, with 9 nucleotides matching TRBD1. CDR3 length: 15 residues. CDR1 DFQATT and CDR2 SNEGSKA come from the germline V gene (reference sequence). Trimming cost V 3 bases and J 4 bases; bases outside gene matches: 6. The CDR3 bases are TGCAGTGCTAGTACAGGGGGCTTCCTTAATGAAAAACTGTTTTTT. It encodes CSASTGGFLNEKLFF.

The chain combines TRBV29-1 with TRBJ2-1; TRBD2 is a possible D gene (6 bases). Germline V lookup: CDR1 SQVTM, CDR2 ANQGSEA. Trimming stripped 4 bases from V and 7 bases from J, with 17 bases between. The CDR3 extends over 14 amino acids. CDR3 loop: CSVVYLAGWNEQFF. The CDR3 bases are TGCAGCGTTGTATATTTGGCGGGGTGGAATGAGCAGTTCTTC.

CDR3 DNA: TGTGCCAGCTCACCACAACCAGGGGGCAGGGATGGCTACACCTTC. It codes for CASSPQPGGRDGYTF. The J gene is TRBJ1-2, the V gene TRBV18; the match to TRBD1 covers 8 bases. The germline V gene encodes CDR1 KGHSH and CDR2 LQKENI. This CDR3 has 15 amino acids. Germline trimming cut 1 base from V and 6 bases from J; bases unmatched to any gene: 7.

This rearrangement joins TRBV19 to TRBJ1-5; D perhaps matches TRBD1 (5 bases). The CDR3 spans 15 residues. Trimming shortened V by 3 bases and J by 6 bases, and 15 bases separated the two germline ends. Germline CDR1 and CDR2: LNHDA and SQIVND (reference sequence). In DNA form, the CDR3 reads TGTGCCAGTAGTATTACCCACGAACAGGTTCAGCCCCAGCATTTT. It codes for CASSITHEQVQPQHF.

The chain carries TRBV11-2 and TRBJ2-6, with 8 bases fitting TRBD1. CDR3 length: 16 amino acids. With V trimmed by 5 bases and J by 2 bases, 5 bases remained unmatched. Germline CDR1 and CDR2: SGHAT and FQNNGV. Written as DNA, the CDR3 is TGTGCCAGCAGCCGGGGCAGGGGGCCTGGGGCCAACGTCCTGACTTTC. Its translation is CASSRGRGPGANVLTF.